One sample yielded the 3 T cell receptor beta chains listed below, sequenced in a study of blood T cells in healthy people across ages. A second PCR of about 6 to 12 cycles used a sample-barcoded 5' primer and a J-beta primer mix. One entry per CDR3 protein, called by TCRdb with MiXCR from the 5' RACE reads. The sample holds 1,800,000 or so distinct CDR3 sequences, roughly 43% seen once. The source material was blood. The receptors come from a human donor in good health.

The chain couples TRBV10-3 to TRBJ2-5; no clear D gene. The length of the CDR3 is 12 residues. Germline V lookup: CDR1 ENHRY, CDR2 SYGVKD. Deletions cut 6 bases from V and 2 bases from J, with 7 bases between. This CDR3 reads CAIRSSQETQYF. The CDR3, as DNA: TGTGCCATCAGGTCCAGTCAAGAGACCCAGTACTTC.

The rearrangement joins TRBV15 to TRBJ2-1; weak D call: TRBD2 (6 bases). Germline V gene lookup returns CDR1 LNHNV and CDR2 YYDKDF (reference sequence). Trimming shortened V by 4 bases and J by 6 bases, and 13 bases separated the two germline ends. This CDR3 comprises 14 residues. The chain's CDR3 is CATSTQLAGNEQFF. The CDR3 nucleotides read TGTGCCACCAGCACCCAACTAGCAGGCAATGAGCAGTTCTTC.

This clonotype came up many times. The J gene is TRBJ2-4, the V gene TRBV5-1, with D possibly matching TRBD1 (6 bases). Germline CDR1 and CDR2: SGHRS and YFSETQ. Trimming removed 0 bases at V and 8 bases at J, with 9 bases between. This CDR3 comprises 13 residues. CDR3 protein: CASSLEQGDIQYF. For the CDR3, the DNA is TGCGCCAGCAGCTTGGAACAGGGAGACATTCAGTACTTC.